The clone carrying this T cell receptor (beta chain) has a handful of counts. The CDR3 is 15 residues long. The germline V gene encodes CDR1 LGHNA and CDR2 YSLEER. V lost 0 bases to trimming and J lost 0 bases, with 6 bases between them. The data were taken from a study of shared T cell receptors in the human thymus. The table came from immunoSEQ multiplex PCR; TCRdb's copy has only in-frame clones and leaves some out. The table records hundreds of thousands of clones, roughly 86% of them present only once. A further study also used this sample, focusing on human thymus T cells. That report adds: Donors consisted of healthy Finnish infants (having corrective surgery for congenital heart defects).

The chain has TRBV4-3 and TRBJ1-3, with no clear D. The sequencing sample was made of thymocytes. This TCR derives from a boy younger than two with a congenital heart defect. The CDR3 region has the DNA TGCGCCAGCAGCCAAGATCAAAACTCTGGAAACACCATATATTTT. Amino acid sequence: CASSQDQNSGNTIYF.